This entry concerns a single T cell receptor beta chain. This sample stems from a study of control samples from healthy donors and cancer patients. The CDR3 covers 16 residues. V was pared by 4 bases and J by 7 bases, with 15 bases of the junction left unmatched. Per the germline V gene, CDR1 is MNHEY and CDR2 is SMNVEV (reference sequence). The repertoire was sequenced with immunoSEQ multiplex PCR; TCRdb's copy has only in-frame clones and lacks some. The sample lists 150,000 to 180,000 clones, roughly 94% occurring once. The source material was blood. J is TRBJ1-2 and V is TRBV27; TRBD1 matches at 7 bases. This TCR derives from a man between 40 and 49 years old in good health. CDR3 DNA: TGTGCCAGCAGTTCCTTAACCCGACAGGGCAGTGGTGGCTACACCTTC. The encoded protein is CASSSLTRQGSGGYTF.